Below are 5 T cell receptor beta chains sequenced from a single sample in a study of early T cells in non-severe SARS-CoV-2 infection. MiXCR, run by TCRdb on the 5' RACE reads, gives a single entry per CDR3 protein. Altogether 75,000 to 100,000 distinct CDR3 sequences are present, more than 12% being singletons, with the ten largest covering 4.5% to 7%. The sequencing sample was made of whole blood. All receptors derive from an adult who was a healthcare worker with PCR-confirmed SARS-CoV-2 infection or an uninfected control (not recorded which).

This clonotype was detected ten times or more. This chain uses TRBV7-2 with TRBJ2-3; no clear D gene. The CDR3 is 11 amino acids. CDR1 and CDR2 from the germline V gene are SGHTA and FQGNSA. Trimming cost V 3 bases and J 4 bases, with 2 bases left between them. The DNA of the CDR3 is TGTGCCAGCAGCTTCGCAGATACGCAGTATTTT. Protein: CASSFADTQYF. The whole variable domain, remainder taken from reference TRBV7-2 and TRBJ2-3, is GAGVSQSPSNKVTEKGKDVELRCDPISGHTALYWYRQSLGQGLEFLIYFQGNSAPDKSGLPSDRFSAERTGGSVSTLTIQRTQQEDSAVYLCASSFADTQYFGPGTRLTVL.

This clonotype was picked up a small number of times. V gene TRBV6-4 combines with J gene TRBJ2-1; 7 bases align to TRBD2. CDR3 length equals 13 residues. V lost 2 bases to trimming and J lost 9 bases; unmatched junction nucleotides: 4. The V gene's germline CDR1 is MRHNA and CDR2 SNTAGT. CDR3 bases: TGTGCCAGCAGTGACGGGGGGGTGTCTGAGCAGTTCTTC. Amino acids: CASSDGGVSEQFF.

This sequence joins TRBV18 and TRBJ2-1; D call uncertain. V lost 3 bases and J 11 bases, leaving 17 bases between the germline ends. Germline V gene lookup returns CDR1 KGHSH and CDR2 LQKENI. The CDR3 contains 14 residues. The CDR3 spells CASSPTTNTDQQFF. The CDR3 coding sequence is TGTGCCAGCTCACCCACGACCAACACCGATCAGCAGTTCTTC.

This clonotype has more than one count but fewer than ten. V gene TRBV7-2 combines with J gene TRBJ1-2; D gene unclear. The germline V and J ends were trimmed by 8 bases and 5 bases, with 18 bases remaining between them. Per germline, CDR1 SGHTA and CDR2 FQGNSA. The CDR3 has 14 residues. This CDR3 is CASSSLTTPYGYTF. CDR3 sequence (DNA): TGTGCCAGCTCCTCCTTGACGACACCGTATGGCTACACCTTC.

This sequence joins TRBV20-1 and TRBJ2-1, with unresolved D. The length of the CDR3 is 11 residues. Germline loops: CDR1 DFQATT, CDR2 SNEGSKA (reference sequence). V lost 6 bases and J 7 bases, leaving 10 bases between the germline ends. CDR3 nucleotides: TGCAGTGCCATCCCCCTGAATGAGCAGTTCTTC. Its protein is CSAIPLNEQFF.